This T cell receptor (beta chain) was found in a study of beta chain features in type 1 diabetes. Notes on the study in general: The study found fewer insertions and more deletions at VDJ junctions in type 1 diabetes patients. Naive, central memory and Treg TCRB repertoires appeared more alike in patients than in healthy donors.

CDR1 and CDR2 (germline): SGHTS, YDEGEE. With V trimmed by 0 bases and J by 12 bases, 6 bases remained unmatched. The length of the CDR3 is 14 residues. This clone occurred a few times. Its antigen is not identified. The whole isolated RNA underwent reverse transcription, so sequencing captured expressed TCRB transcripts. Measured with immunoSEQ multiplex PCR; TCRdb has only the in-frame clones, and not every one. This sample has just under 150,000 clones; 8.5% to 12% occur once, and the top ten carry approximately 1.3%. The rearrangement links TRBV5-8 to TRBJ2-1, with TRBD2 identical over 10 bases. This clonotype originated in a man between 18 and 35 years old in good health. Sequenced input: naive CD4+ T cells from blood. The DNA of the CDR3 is TGTGCCAGCAGCTTGGGGCTAGCGGGGGTCTGGCAGTTCTTC. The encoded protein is CASSLGLAGVWQFF. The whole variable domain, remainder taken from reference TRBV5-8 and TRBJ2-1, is EAGVTQSPTHLIKTRGQQATLRCSPISGHTSVYWYQQALGLGLQFLLWYDEGEERNRGNFPPRFSGRQFPNYSSELNVNALELEDSALYLCASSLGLAGVWQFFGPGTRLTVL.